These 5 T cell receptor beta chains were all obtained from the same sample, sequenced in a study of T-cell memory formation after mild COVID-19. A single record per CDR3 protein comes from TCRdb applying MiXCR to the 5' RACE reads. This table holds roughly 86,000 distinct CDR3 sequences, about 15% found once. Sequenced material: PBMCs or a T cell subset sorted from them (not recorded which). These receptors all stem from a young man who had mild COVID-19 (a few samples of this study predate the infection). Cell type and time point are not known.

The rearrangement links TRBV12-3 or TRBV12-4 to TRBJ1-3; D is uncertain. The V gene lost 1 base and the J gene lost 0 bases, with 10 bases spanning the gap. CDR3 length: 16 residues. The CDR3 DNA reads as TGTGCCAGCAGTTTAGTTCCAGTCAGCTCTGGAAACACCATATATTTT. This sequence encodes CASSLVPVSSGNTIYF.

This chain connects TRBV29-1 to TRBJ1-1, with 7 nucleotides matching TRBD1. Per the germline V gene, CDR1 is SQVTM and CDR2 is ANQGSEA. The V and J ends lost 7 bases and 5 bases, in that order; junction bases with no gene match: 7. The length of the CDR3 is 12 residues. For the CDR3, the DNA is TGCAGCGCCCCGGACAGGAGGACTGAAGCTTTCTTT. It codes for CSAPDRRTEAFF. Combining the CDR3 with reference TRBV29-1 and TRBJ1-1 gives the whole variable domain SAVISQKPSRDICQRGTSLTIQCQVDSQVTMMFWYRQQPGQSLTLIATANQGSEATYESGFVIDKFPISRPNLTFSTLTVSNMSPEDSSIYLCSAPDRRTEAFFGQGTRLTVV.

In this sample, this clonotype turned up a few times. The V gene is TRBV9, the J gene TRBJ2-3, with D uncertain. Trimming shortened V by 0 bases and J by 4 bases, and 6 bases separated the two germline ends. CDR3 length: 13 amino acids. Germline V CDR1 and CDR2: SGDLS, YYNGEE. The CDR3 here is CASSVAGADTQYF. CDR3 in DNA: TGTGCCAGCAGCGTAGCGGGCGCAGATACGCAGTATTTT.

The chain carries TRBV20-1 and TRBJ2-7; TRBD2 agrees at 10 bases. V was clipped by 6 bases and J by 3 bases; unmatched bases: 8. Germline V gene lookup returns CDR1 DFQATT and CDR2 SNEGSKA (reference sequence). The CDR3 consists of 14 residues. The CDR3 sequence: CSAPRLAGSYEQYF. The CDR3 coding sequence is TGCAGTGCGCCGAGACTAGCGGGTAGCTACGAGCAGTACTTC.

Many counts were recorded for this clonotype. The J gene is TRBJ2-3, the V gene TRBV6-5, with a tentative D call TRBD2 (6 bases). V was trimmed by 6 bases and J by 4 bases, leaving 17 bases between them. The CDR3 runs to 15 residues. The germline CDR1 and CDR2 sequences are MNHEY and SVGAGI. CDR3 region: CASRQTRGVADTQYF. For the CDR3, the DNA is TGTGCCAGCAGACAGACGCGGGGTGTGGCAGATACGCAGTATTTT.